The 21 T cell receptor beta chains in this list originate from one sample, sequenced in a study of response to subunit inactivated influenza vaccine. One entry per CDR3 protein results from TCRdb running MiXCR on the RT-PCR reads. Of around 600,000 distinct CDR3 sequences in the sample, around 11% were seen once. This same sample was also taken into another study, of T cells expressing NK-cell markers. That report adds: Making the TCR beta cDNA relied on 5'RACE template switching with UMIs.

The source was PBMCs from blood, collected on the day of vaccination. The receptors here all came from a man aged 45-65 years who received an inactivated influenza vaccine.

This chain connects TRBV6-1 to TRBJ1-3, with TRBD1 as a possible D gene (5 bases). The V gene's germline CDR1 is MNHNS and CDR2 SASEGT. This CDR3 has 14 residues. V was clipped by 6 bases and J by 4 bases, with 13 bases between them. CDR3 DNA sequence: TGTGCCAGCAGGCTGACAGTAGCCGGAAACACCATATATTTT. Encoded protein: CASRLTVAGNTIYF.

This clonotype has just a few counts. The chain recombines TRBV29-1 with TRBJ2-1, with 14 nucleotides matching TRBD2. The CDR3 is 15 amino acids. CDR1 is SQVTM and CDR2 is ANQGSEA in the germline V gene. V shed 6 bases, J shed 7 bases, and the junction held 8 bases outside the gene matches. The CDR3: CSVATSGGARNEQFF. As DNA, the CDR3 is TGCAGCGTGGCGACTAGCGGGGGGGCAAGAAATGAGCAGTTCTTC.

This chain connects TRBV6-2 or TRBV6-3 to TRBJ1-1; D is unresolved. Germline-derived CDR1 and CDR2 are MNHEY and SVGEGT. The germline V and J ends were trimmed by 6 bases and 7 bases, with 12 bases remaining between them. The CDR3 covers 12 residues. The CDR3 coding sequence is TGTGCCAGCAGGCCCCCTGGGAATGAAGCTTTCTTT. This encodes CASRPPGNEAFF.

This clonotype has more than one count but fewer than ten. The chain joins TRBV7-2 to TRBJ1-2; 9 positions match TRBD1. Germline V gene sequence: CDR1 SGHTA, CDR2 FQGNSA. The trim removed 5 bases at V and 4 bases at J, leaving 14 bases unmatched. The CDR3 length is 17 residues. CDR3 loop: CASSPRWGQGTSYGYTF. The CDR3, as DNA: TGTGCCAGCAGCCCCCGCTGGGGACAGGGTACAAGCTATGGCTACACCTTC.

This clonotype was seen more than once but under ten times. The V call is TRBV7-2, the J call TRBJ2-1; D unresolved. The V end lost 0 bases, the J end lost 4 bases, and 13 bases lay between the germline ends. Per germline, CDR1 SGHTA and CDR2 FQGNSA. This CDR3 contains 16 residues. CDR3 loop: CASSLAAGKGYNEQFF. CDR3 DNA: TGTGCCAGCAGCTTAGCAGCCGGTAAAGGGTACAATGAGCAGTTCTTC.

This clonotype was counted many times. The J gene is TRBJ2-5, the V gene TRBV5-1; D is possibly TRBD1 or TRBD2 (5 bases each). Germline CDR1 reads SGHRS; CDR2 reads YFSETQ. V was clipped by 3 bases and J by 3 bases, with 24 bases between them. CDR3 length: 18 amino acids. Written as DNA, the CDR3 is TGCGCCAGCAGCTCGGGAAGAGGGGCATGGATCGGGGAAGAGACCCAGTACTTC. This translates into CASSSGRGAWIGEETQYF.

This clonotype was recorded many times. The chain uses TRBV12-3 or TRBV12-4 and TRBJ2-1; D is tentatively TRBD1 or TRBD2 (5 bases each). V lost 6 bases, J lost 6 bases, and 12 bases lay in between. CDR3 length equals 13 residues. The CDR3 DNA is TGTGCCAGCAGCCAGGGACCCCCCAATGAGCAGTTCTTC. Residues: CASSQGPPNEQFF.

In this sample, this clonotype turned up many times. The chain carries TRBV12-3 or TRBV12-4 and TRBJ1-1; 7 bases fit TRBD1. Trimming at V came to 3 bases and at J to 1 base, leaving 20 bases not matched to a gene. The CDR3 contains 20 residues. CDR3 coding DNA: TGTGCCAGCAGTTTTAGACAGGGCGGCGGTGTAATACTAACGAACACTGAAGCTTTCTTT. Its translation is CASSFRQGGGVILTNTEAFF.

This chain uses TRBV5-5 with TRBJ2-7; D might be TRBD2 (5 bases). The CDR3 is 15 residues long. CDR1 and CDR2 from the germline V gene are SGHKS and YYEKEE (reference sequence). Between the trimmed V and J ends, which lost 1 base and 5 bases, there was a span of 16 bases. The CDR3 DNA reads as TGTGCCAGCAGCTTGTTAACTGTAGCGCCCCACGAGCAGTACTTC. Protein sequence: CASSLLTVAPHEQYF.

The V and J genes are TRBV29-1 and TRBJ2-7; D is perhaps TRBD2 (6 bases). This CDR3 spans 12 amino acids. The V end was cut by 1 base, the J end by 2 bases, with 6 bases between. Germline CDR1 and CDR2: SQVTM and ANQGSEA. CDR3: CSVEGTTYEQYF. The CDR3 DNA reads as TGCAGCGTTGAAGGGACTACCTACGAGCAGTACTTC.

The V call is TRBV9, the J call TRBJ2-2; weak D call: TRBD2 (5 bases). The ends were cut back, 0 bases at V and 5 bases at J, with 14 bases in the middle. CDR1 is SGDLS and CDR2 is YYNGEE in the germline V gene. The length of the CDR3 is 16 residues. The DNA for the CDR3 is TGTGCCAGCAGCGTAGGTTTCGGGGTAGGGACCGGGGAGCTGTTTTTT. Its translation: CASSVGFGVGTGELFF.

This clonotype was picked up a small number of times. V gene TRBV28 combines with J gene TRBJ2-7; 7 nucleotides agree with TRBD1. Germline V gives CDR1 MDHEN, CDR2 SYDVKM. V lost 6 bases and J lost 2; bases outside the gene matches: 7. The CDR3 extends over 14 amino acids. In DNA form, the CDR3 reads TGTGCCAGCAGCTTCCGGGACAGTCCCTACGAGCAGTACTTC. Its protein is CASSFRDSPYEQYF.

This chain joins TRBV15 and TRBJ2-2, with D unresolved. The CDR3 extends over 15 amino acids. V was pared by 1 base and J by 1 base, with 7 bases between. In germline, CDR1 is LNHNV, CDR2 YYDKDF (reference sequence). CDR3 bases: TGTGCCACCAGCAGAGGGACGGTGAACACCGGGGAGCTGTTTTTT. It specifies CATSRGTVNTGELFF.

The V gene is TRBV18, the J gene TRBJ2-7, with D unclear. The CDR3 covers 14 residues. CDR1 is KGHSH, CDR2 LQKENI, per germline. V was clipped by 1 base and J by 2 bases, with 9 bases between them. The CDR3 protein is CASSPRWGTYEQYF. The CDR3 DNA is TGTGCCAGCTCACCACGCTGGGGAACCTACGAGCAGTACTTC.

This clonotype was seen a few times. J is TRBJ2-3 and V is TRBV18; 10 nucleotides line up with TRBD2. Germline V gene lookup returns CDR1 KGHSH and CDR2 LQKENI. CDR3 length equals 12 residues. Trimming at V came to 3 bases and at J to 13 bases, leaving 4 bases not matched to a gene. CDR3 sequence reads: CASSPRLAGEYF. The CDR3 coding sequence is TGTGCCAGCTCACCGCGGCTAGCGGGAGAGTATTTT.

This clonotype occurred many times. V usage is TRBV5-1 and J usage is TRBJ1-6; D remains ambiguous. Germline V gene sequence: CDR1 SGHRS, CDR2 YFSETQ. The CDR3 runs 13 residues. V shed 0 bases and J shed 8 bases, with 6 bases lying between them. As DNA, the CDR3 is TGCGCCAGCAGCTTGGACAACTATTCACCCCTCCACTTT. As protein: CASSLDNYSPLHF. The full variable domain, in which reference TRBV5-1 and TRBJ1-6 provide the parts outside the CDR3, is KAGVTQTPRYLIKTRGQQVTLSCSPISGHRSVSWYQQTPGQGLQFLFEYFSETQRNKGNFPGRFSGRQFSNSRSEMNVSTLELGDSALYLCASSLDNYSPLHFGNGTRLTVT.

The V and J genes are TRBV25-1 and TRBJ2-3; D remains ambiguous. The CDR3 loop spans 14 amino acids. V lost 6 bases to trimming and J lost 0 bases, with 10 bases between them. Germline CDR1 is MGHDK and CDR2 is SYGVNS. In DNA form, the CDR3 reads TGTGCCAGCAGAGGGTCGGACAGCACAGATACGCAGTATTTT. The encoded protein is CASRGSDSTDTQYF.

The chain carries TRBV20-1 and TRBJ2-1, with 7 positions matching TRBD2. V trimming: 5 bases; J trimming: 7 bases; junction bases outside the gene matches: 11. The germline V gene encodes CDR1 DFQATT and CDR2 SNEGSKA (reference sequence). CDR3 length: 14 amino acids. The CDR3 sequence: CSAVAGGTQNEQFF. The CDR3 bases are TGCAGTGCTGTAGCGGGCGGGACCCAGAATGAGCAGTTCTTC.

There are a few counts of this clonotype. The chain uses TRBV11-2 and TRBJ2-1; TRBD2 aligns across 11 bases. Germline values: CDR1 SGHAT, CDR2 FQNNGV. V was clipped by 5 bases and J by 7 bases; unmatched bases: 4. This CDR3 comprises 14 residues. The CDR3 region has the DNA TGTGCCAGCAGCCCCCGGACTAGCGGGAATGAGCAGTTCTTC. Translation: CASSPRTSGNEQFF.

This clonotype was counted at least ten times. The J gene is TRBJ1-1, the V gene TRBV30; D unclear. Trimming pared 2 bases from V and 4 bases from J, leaving 8 bases between. This CDR3 spans 12 amino acids. Germline V lookup: CDR1 GTSNPN, CDR2 SVGIG (reference sequence). The CDR3 loop reads CAWSTPGTEAFF. The CDR3 coding sequence is TGTGCCTGGAGTACCCCGGGCACTGAAGCTTTCTTT.

This clonotype has just one count. J is TRBJ2-3 and V is TRBV5-1; TRBD2 might be the D (6 bases). The CDR3 spans 15 residues. Trimming left V 0 bases short and J 4 bases short, with 12 bases between. Germline CDR1 SGHRS, CDR2 YFSETQ. Written as DNA, the CDR3 is TGCGCCAGCAGCTTGGCCGGGAGTCGCCCAGATACGCAGTATTTT. Translating gives CASSLAGSRPDTQYF.